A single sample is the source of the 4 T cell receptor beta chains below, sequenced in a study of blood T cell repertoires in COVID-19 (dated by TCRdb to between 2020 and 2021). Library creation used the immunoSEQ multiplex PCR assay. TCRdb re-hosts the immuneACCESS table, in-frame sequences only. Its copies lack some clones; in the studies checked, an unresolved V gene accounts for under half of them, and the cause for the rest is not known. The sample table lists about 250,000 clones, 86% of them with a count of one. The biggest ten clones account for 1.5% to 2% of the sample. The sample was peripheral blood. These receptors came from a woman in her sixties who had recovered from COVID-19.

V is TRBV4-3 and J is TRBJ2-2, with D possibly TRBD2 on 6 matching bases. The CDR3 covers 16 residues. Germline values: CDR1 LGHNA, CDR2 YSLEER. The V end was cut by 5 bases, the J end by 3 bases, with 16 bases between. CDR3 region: CASSYYRGSHTGELFF. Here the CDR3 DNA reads TGCGCCAGCAGCTACTACCGGGGGTCGCACACCGGGGAGCTGTTTTTT.

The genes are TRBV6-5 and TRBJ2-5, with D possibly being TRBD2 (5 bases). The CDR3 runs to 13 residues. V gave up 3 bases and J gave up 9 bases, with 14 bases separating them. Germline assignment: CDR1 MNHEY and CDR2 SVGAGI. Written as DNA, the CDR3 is TGTGCCAGCAGTTATCCGGGAAGCGAGGCCCAGTACTTC. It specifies CASSYPGSEAQYF.

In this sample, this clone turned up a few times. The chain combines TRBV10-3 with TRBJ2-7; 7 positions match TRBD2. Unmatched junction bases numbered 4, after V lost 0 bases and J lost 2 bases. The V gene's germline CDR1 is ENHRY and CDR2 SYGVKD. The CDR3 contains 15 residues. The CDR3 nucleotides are TGTGCCATCAGTGAGTCGACTAGCCCAACCTACGAGCAGTACTTC. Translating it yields CAISESTSPTYEQYF.

The CDR3 spells CASSWTARTDTQYF. The CDR3 DNA reads as TGTGCCAGCAGTTGGACTGCTCGCACAGATACGCAGTATTTT. The rearrangement links TRBV27 to TRBJ2-3, with a weak D call TRBD2 (5 bases). Trimming left V 4 bases short and J 1 base short, with 9 bases between. Germline lookup yields CDR1 MNHEY and CDR2 SMNVEV (reference sequence). This CDR3 contains 14 residues.